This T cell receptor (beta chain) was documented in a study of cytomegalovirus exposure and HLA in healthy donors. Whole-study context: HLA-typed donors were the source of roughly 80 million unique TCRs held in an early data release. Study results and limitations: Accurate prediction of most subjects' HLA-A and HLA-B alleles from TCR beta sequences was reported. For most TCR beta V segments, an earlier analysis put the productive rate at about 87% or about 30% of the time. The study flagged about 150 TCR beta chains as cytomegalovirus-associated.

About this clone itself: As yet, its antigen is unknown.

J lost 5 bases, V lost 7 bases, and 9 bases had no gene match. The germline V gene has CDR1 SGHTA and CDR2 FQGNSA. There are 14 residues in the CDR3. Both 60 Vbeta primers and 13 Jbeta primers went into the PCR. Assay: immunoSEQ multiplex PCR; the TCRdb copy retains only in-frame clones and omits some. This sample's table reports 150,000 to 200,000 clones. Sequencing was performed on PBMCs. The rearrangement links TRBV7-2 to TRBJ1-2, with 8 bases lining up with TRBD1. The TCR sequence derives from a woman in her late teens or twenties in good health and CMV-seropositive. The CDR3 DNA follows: TGTGCCAGCACTTTAGGGTACAGGGGGTATGGCTACACCTTC. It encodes CASTLGYRGYGYTF.